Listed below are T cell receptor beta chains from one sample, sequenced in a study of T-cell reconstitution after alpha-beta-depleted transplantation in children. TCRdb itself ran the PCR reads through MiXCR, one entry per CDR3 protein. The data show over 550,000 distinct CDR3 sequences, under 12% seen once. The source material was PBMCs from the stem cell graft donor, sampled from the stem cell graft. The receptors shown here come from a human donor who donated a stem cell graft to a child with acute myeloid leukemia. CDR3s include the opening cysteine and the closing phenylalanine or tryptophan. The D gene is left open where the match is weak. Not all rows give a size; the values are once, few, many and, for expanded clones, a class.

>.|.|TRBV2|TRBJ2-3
CASSESFWAQYF
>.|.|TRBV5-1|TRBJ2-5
CASSPSTLTLETQYF
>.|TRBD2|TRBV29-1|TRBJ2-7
CSVSRGTSGRSYEQYF
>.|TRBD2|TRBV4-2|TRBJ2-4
CASSQDGTPTGGENIQYF
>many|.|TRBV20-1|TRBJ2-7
CSAKGSSYEQYF
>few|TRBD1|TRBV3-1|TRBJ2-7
CASSQLGQDYEQYF
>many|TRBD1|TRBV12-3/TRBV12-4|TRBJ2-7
CASSLGQGFEQYF
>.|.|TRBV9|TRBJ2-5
CASSVSGTKEETQYF
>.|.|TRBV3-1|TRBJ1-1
CASSQGQGLNTEAFF
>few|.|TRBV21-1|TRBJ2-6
CASSNVRPGGPFPGANVLTF
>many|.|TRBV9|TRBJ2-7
CASSPVAVGEQYF
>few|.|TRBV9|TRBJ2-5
CASSVEGGQETQYF
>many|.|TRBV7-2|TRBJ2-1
CASSLDLDQFF
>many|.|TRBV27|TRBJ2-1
CASSRGVSSYNEQFF
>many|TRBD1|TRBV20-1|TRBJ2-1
CSARGTGEVSTEQFF
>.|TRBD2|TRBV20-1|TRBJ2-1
CSARFPSGRAVEQFF
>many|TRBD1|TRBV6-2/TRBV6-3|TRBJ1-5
CASSYRQGNQPQHF
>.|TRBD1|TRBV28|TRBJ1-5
CASSDPGQGNNQPQHF
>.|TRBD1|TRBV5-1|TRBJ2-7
CASSLGPGQGVEQYF
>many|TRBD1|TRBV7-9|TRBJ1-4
CASSLPTGAGREKLFF
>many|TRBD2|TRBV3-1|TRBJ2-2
CASSQPGLAGAGELFF
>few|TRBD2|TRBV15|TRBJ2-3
CATSRPVTSGRREVDTQYF
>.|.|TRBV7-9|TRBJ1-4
CASSPAEKLFF
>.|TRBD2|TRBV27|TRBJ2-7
CASSLYPVSAGGAEQYF
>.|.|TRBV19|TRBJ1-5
CASSTLSLALNPDQPQHF
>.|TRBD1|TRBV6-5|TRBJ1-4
CASSSGQSNEKLFF
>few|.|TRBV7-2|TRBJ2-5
CASSSSLQETQYF
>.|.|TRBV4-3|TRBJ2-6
CASSHRTGANVLTF
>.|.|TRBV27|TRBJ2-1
CASSQRAGTYNEQFF
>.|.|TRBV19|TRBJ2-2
CASSTLLGTANTGELFF
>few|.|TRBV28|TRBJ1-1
CATTGGFRMGEAFF
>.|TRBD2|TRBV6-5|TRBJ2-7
CASRISSGSYEQYF
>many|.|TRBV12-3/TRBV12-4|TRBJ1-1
CASSLVLQGGNTEAFF
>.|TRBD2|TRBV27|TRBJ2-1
CASSLGQGGHEQFF
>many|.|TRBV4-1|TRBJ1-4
CASSLLMTAPTFNEKLFF
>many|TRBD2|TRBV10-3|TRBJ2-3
CAITETSGRDTQYF
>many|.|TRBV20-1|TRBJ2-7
CSALVSYEQYF
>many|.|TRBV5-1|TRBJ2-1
CASSLEGYGNEQFF
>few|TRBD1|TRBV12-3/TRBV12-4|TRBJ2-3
CASSRDRGRRPDTQYF
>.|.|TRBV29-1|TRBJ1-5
CSAWDGANQPQHF
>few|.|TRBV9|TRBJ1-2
CASSVNPIGQVGEGYTF
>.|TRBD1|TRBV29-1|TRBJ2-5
CSVGTGPETQYF
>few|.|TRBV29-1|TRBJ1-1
CSVHKQGMNTEAFF
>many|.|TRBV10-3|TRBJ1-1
CAISEHMNTEAFF
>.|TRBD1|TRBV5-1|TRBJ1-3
CASSSTGDMGNTIYF
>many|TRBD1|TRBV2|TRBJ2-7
CASRDRAAYEQYF
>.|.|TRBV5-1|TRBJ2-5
CASSFLGRNQETQYF
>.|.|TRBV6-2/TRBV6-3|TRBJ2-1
CASRPTVGNEQFF
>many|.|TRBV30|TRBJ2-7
CAWSVHGSYEQYF
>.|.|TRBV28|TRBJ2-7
CASSEDTDYEQYF
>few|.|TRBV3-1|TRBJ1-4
CASSPSPGGLKLFF
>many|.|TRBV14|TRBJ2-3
CASSPAAGRTDTQYF
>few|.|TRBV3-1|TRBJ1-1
CASSPPDGMNTEAFF